This T cell receptor (beta chain) was identified in a study of post-analysis software for immune sequencing data. Study context: Several disease courses (relapsing-remitting, secondary progressive and progressive-relapsing) of multiple sclerosis were included. Study observations and caveats: TRBV5-6, TRBV5-1 and TRBV20-1 were among roughly 5 TRBV segments more frequent in patients than controls.

The CDR3 extends over 15 amino acids. Germline assignment: CDR1 MGHRA and CDR2 YSYEKL. In the case of this clonotype: Its antigen is still unknown. The junction departs from the called germline gene at one end, perhaps through a read error.

Unique molecular identifiers were built into the TCR beta cDNA libraries. Some 500,000 cDNA molecules were obtained per 1 to 10 million input T cells. TCRdb re-called the PCR reads through MiXCR, storing one row per CDR3 protein. The sample includes approximately 570,000 distinct CDR3 sequences, roughly two fifths of them seen just once. The source material was blood. This rearrangement joins TRBV4-1 to TRBJ1-5, with D hard to call. This TCR came from a girl aged 10 to 17 with multiple sclerosis. CDR3 DNA: TGCGCCGGCAGCCAAGAACCCGGGGGCAATCAGCCCCAGCATTTT. It specifies CAGSQEPGGNQPQHF.